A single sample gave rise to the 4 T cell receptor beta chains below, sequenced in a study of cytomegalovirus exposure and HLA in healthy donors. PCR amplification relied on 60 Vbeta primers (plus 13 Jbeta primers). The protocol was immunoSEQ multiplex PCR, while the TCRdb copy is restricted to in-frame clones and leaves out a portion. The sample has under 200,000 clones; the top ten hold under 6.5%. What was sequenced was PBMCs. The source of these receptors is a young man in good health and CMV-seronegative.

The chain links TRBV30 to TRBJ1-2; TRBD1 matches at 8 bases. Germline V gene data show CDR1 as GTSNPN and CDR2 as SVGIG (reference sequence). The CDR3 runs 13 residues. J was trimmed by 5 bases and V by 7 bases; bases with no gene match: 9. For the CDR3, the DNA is TGTGCCTCTGCCCGGGACAGGCCTTATGGCTACACCTTC. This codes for CASARDRPYGYTF.

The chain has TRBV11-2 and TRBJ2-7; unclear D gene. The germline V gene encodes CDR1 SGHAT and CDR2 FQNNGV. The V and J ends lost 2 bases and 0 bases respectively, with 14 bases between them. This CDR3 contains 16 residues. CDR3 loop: CASSLTIGQTSYEQYF. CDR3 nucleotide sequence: TGTGCCAGCAGCTTAACTATTGGCCAGACCTCCTACGAGCAGTACTTC.

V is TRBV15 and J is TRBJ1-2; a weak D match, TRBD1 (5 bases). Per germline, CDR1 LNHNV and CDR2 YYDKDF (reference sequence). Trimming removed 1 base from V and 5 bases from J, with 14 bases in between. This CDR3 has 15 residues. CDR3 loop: CATSRVGPDGYGYTF. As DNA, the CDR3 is TGTGCCACCAGCAGAGTGGGGCCAGACGGGTATGGCTACACCTTC.

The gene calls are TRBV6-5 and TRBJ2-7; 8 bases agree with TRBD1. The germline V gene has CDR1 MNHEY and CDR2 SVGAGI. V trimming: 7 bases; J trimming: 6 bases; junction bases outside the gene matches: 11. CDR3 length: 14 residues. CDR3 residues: CASTSTGGTGEQYF. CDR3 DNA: TGTGCCAGCACTTCAACAGGGGGGACGGGCGAGCAGTACTTC.